This TCR beta chain is from a study of blood T cells in healthy people across ages. V lost 6 bases, J lost 2 bases, and 18 bases stayed unmatched. The CDR3 spans 18 residues. The germline V gene encodes CDR1 MNHNS and CDR2 SASEGT. A J-beta primer mix and a sample-barcoded 5' primer were used in a second PCR of about 7 to 12 cycles. TCRdb reanalysed the 5' RACE reads using MiXCR and keeps one entry per CDR3 protein. Here the sample spans about 640,000 distinct CDR3 sequences, approximately 30% being singletons. This sequence originates from a woman over 75 in good health. Sequencing was carried out using blood. The chain carries TRBV6-1 and TRBJ2-7, with TRBD2 matching over 8 bases. CDR3 in DNA: TGTGCCAGCAGATCCGTCTCGAGGCGCGGGGGGTCTCCCTACGAGCAGTACTTC. Translated: CASRSVSRRGGSPYEQYF.